This is a list of T cell receptor beta chains from one sample in a study of T cell responses to AZD1222 COVID-19 vaccine. Measured with immunoSEQ multiplex PCR; TCRdb has only the in-frame clones, and not every one. The sample lists about 120,000 clones, 85% to 95% occurring once. The material was peripheral blood, obtained on day 0 of AZD1222 vaccination. All receptors come from an adult in good health. Both conserved end residues are part of each CDR3. The D gene is left open where the match is weak. Clone size appears in some rows only: once, few, many, or a class for an expanded clone.

>.|TRBD1|TRBJ1-5|TRBV27
TGTGCCTTACACAGGGGGGCCAGACCTCCTAATCAGCCCCAGCATTTT
CALHRGARPPNQPQHF
>.|.|TRBJ2-1|TRBV7-2
TGTGCCAGCACACTTACCGCTGGCAATGAGCAGTTCTTC
CASTLTAGNEQFF
>.|TRBD1|TRBJ1-5|TRBV24-1
TGTGCCACCAGTGATTTGCTTTTCAGGGGGCACGAGCAGCCCCAGCATTTT
CATSDLLFRGHEQPQHF
>.|TRBD1|TRBJ2-7|TRBV11-2
TGTGCCAGCAGCTTAGGGACAGGGAAAGACGAGCAGTACTTC
CASSLGTGKDEQYF
>.|.|TRBJ2-1|TRBV19
TGTGCCAGTAGCCCTGACAGGTCCTCCTACAATGAGCAGTTCTTC
CASSPDRSSYNEQFF
>.|.|TRBJ2-5|TRBV19
TGTGCCAGTAGTATAGGCTCTCATGTTTCGGGAGAGACCCAGTACTTC
CASSIGSHVSGETQYF
>.|.|TRBJ2-1|TRBV11-2
TGTGCCAGCAGCCCTCTGGTTGAGCAGTTCTTC
CASSPLVEQFF
>.|.|TRBJ2-2|TRBV29-1
TGCAGCGTAGAGACCGGGGCCGGGGAGCTGTTTTTT
CSVETGAGELFF
>.|.|TRBJ2-6|TRBV5-1
TGCGCCAGCAGCTTGAACAGGGCTTCTGGGGCCAACGTCCTGACTTTC
CASSLNRASGANVLTF
>.|.|TRBJ2-1|TRBV5-1
TGCGCCAGCAAAGGAGGGGCTTACTACAATGAGCAGTTCTTC
CASKGGAYYNEQFF
>.|TRBD1|TRBJ2-1|TRBV30
TGTGCCTGGAGCGACGGACAGGGTGGAAATGAGCAGTTCTTC
CAWSDGQGGNEQFF
>.|.|TRBJ1-5|TRBV6-6
TGTGCCAGCAGTATGGCCAGCAATCAGCCCCAGCATTTT
CASSMASNQPQHF
>.|.|TRBJ2-5|TRBV6-1
TGTGCCAGCAGTGAAACCAGACAAGAGACCCAGTACTTC
CASSETRQETQYF
>.|TRBD1|TRBJ1-4|TRBV28
TGTGCCAGCAGTTTGGGACAGGTCAATGAAAAACTGTTTTTT
CASSLGQVNEKLFF
>.|.|TRBJ2-1|TRBV29-1
TGCAGCGCCGTACAGAAGTCCTACAATGAGCAGTTCTTC
CSAVQKSYNEQFF
>.|.|TRBJ1-4|TRBV7-9
TGTGCCAGCAGTTTCGTATCAACTAATGAAAAACTGTTTTTT
CASSFVSTNEKLFF
>once|TRBD2|TRBJ2-5|TRBV19
TGTGCCAGTAGGGACACTAGCGGGAGAGAGACCCAGTACTTC
CASRDTSGRETQYF
>.|.|TRBJ1-2|TRBV4-1
TGCGCCAGCAGCCAAGATTACGGGGGCTACACCTTC
CASSQDYGGYTF
>.|TRBD1|TRBJ1-1|TRBV5-6
TGTGCCAGCAGCTTGCCAGGACAGGGATCCGCTGAAGCTTTCTTT
CASSLPGQGSAEAFF
>.|TRBD2|TRBJ2-3|TRBV11-2
TGTGCCAGCAGGGGGGGAGTAGCGGGCCCCTACACAGATACGCAGTATTTT
CASRGGVAGPYTDTQYF
>once|TRBD1|TRBJ1-2|TRBV3-1/TRBV3-2
TGTGCCAGCAGCCTAAACAGGGGGCAGGCCTATGGCTACACCTTC
CASSLNRGQAYGYTF
>.|.|TRBJ1-2|TRBV7-3
TGTGCCAGCAGCTTAGGAACAGGAGGAACCTATGGCTACACCTTC
CASSLGTGGTYGYTF
>.|TRBD2|TRBJ2-3|TRBV7-9
TGTGCCAGCACAGGAGCGGGGTTAGACGGGACAGATACGCAGTATTTT
CASTGAGLDGTDTQYF